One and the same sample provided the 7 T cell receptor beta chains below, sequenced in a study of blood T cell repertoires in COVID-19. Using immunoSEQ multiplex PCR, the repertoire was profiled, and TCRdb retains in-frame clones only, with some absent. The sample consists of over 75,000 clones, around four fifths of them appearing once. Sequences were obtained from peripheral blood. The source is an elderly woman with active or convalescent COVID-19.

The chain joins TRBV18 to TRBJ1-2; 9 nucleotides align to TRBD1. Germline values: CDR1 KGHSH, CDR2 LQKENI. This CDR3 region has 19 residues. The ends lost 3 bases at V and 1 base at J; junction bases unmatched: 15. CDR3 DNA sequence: TGTGCCAGCTCACCCATACAGGACAGGGGTTCATTCGGTAACTATGGCTACACCTTC. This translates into CASSPIQDRGSFGNYGYTF.

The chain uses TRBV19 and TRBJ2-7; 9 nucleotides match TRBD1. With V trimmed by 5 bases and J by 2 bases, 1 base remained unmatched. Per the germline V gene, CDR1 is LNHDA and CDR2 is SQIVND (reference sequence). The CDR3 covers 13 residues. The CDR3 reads CASSWTGAYEQYF. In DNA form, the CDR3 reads TGTGCCAGTAGTTGGACAGGGGCCTACGAGCAGTACTTC.

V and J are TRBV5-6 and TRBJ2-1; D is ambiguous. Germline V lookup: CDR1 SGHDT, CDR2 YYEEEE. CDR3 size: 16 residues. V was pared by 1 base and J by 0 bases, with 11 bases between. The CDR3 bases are TGTGCCAGCAGCTTGTTGGAGCTGCGCTCCTACAATGAGCAGTTCTTC. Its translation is CASSLLELRSYNEQFF.

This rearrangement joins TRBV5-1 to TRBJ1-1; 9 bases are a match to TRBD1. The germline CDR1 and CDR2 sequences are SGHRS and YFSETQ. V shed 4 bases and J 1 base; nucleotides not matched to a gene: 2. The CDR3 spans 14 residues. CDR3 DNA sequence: TGCGCCAGCAGCAGACAGGGGGGGAACACTGAAGCTTTCTTT. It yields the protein CASSRQGGNTEAFF.

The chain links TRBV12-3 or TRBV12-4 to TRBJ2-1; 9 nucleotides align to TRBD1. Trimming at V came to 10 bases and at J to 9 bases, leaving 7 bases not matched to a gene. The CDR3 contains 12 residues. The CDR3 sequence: CATGTGIGEQFF. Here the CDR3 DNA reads TGTGCCACCGGGACAGGGATCGGTGAGCAGTTCTTC.

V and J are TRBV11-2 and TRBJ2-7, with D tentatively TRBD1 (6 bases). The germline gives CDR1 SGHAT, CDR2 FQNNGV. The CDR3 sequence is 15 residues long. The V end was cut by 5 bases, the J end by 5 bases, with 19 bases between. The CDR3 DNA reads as TGTGCCAGCAGCCGTGAGGGCAGGGGAATCGACGAGCAGTACTTC. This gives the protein CASSREGRGIDEQYF.

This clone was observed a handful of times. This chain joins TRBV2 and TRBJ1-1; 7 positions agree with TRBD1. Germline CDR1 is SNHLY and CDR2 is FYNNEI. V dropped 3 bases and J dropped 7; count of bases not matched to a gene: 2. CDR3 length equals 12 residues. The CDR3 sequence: CASSETGIEAFF. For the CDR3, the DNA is TGTGCCAGCAGTGAGACAGGGATTGAAGCTTTCTTT.